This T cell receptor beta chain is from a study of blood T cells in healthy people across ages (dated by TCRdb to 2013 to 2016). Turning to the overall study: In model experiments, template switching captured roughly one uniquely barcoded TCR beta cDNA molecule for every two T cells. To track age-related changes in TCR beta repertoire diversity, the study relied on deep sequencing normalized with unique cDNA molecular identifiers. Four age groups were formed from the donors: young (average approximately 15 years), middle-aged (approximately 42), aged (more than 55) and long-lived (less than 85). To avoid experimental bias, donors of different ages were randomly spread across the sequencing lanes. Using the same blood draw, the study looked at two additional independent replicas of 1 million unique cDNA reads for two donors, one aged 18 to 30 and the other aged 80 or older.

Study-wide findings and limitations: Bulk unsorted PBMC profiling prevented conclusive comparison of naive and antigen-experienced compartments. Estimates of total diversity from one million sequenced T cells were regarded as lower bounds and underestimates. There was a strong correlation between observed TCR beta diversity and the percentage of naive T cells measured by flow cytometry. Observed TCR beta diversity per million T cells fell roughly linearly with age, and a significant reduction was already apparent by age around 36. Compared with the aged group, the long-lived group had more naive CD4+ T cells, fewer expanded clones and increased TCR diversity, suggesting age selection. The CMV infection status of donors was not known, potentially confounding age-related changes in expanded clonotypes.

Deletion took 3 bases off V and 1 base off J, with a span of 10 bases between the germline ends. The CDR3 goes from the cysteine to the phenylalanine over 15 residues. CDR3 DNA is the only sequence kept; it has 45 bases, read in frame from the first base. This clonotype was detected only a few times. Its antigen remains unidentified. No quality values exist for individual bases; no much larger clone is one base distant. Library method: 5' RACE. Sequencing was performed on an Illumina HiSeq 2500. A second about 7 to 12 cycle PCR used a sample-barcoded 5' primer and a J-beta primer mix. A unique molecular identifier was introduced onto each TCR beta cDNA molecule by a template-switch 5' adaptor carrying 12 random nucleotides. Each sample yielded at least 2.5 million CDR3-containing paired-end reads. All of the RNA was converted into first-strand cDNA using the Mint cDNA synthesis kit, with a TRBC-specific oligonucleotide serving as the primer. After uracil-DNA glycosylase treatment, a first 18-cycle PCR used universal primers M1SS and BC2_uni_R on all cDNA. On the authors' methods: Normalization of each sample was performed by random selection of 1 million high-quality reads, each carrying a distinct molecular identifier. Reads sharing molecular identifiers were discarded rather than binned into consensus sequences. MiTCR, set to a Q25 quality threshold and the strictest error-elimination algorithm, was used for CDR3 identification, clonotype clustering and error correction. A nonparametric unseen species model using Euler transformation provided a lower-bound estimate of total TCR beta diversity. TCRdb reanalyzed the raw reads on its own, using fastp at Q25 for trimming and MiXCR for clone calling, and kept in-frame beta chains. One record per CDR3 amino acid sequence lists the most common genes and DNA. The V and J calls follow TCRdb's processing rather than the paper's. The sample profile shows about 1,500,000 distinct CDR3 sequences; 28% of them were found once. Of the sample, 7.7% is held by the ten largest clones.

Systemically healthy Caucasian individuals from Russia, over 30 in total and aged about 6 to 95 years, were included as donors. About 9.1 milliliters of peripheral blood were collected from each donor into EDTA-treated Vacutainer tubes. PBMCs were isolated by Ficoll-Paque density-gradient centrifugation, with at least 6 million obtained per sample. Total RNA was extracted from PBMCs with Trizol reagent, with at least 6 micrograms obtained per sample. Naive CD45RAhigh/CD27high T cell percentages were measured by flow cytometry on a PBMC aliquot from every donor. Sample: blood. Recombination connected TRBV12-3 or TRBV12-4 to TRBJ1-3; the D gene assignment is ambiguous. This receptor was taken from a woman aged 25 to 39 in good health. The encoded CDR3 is CASSFVIESGNTIYF. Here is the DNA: TGTGCCAGCAGTTTTGTCATCGAATCTGGAAACACCATATATTTT.